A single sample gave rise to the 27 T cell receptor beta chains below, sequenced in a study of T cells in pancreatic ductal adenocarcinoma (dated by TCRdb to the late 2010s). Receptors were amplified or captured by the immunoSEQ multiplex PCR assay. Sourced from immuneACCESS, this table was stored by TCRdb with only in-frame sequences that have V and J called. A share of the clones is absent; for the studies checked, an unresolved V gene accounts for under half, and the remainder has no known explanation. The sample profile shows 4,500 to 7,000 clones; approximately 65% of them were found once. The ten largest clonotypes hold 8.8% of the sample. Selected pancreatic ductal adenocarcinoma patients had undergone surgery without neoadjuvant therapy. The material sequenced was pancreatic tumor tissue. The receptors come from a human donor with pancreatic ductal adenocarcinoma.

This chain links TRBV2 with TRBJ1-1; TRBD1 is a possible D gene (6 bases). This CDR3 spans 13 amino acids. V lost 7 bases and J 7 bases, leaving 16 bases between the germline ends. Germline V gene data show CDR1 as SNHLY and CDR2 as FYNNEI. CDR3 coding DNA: TGTGCCAGCACAATTACAGGGATAAATGAAGCTTTCTTT. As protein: CASTITGINEAFF.

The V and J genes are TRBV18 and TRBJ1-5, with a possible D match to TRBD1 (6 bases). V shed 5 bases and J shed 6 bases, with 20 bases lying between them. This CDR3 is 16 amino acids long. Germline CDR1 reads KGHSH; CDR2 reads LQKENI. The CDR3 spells CASSSIQGSGGQPQHF. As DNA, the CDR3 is TGTGCCAGCTCATCCATCCAGGGGTCTGGCGGTCAGCCCCAGCATTTT.

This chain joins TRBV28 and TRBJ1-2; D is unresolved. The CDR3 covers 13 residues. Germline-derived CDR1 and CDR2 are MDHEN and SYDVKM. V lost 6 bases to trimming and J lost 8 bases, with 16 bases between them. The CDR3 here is CASSRPSYNGYTF. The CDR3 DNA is TGTGCCAGCAGCCGCCCCAGTTATAACGGCTACACCTTC.

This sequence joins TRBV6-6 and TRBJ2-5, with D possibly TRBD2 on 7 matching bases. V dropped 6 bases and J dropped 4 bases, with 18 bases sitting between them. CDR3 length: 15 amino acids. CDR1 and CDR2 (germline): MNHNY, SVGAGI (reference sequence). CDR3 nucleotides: TGTGCCAGCAGCCCCGCCGGGGGGCCGGGAGAGACCCAGTACTTC. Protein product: CASSPAGGPGETQYF.

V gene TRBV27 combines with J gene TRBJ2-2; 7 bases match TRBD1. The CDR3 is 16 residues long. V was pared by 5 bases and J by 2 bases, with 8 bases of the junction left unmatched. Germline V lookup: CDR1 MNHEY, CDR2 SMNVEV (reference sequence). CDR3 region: CASSPIDRVNTGELFF. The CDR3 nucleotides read TGTGCCAGCAGTCCTATCGACAGGGTCAACACCGGGGAGCTGTTTTTT.

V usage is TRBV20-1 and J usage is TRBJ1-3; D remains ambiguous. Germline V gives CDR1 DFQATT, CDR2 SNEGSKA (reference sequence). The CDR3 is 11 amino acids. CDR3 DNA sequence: TGCTCGTGTACTATTGGGAACACCATATATTTT. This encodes CSCTIGNTIYF.

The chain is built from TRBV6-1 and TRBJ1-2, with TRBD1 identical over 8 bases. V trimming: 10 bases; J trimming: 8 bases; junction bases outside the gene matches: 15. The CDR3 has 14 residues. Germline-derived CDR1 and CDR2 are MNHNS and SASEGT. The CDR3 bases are TGTGCCACCGGGTCCCGGGACAGGTTTGACGGCTACACCTTC. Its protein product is CATGSRDRFDGYTF.

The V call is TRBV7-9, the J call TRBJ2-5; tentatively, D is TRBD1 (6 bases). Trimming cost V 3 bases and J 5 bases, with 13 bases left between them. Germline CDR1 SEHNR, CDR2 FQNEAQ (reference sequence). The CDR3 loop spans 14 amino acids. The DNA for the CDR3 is TGTGCCAGCAGCTTCCCAGGGGTGGGGGAGACCCAGTACTTC. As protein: CASSFPGVGETQYF.

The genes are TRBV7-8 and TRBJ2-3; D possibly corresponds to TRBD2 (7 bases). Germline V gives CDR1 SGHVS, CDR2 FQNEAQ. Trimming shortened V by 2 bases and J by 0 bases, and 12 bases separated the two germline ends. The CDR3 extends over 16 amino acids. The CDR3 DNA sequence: TGTGCCAGCAGCTTAATAGGGGGGGCGAGCACAGATACGCAGTATTTT. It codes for CASSLIGGASTDTQYF.

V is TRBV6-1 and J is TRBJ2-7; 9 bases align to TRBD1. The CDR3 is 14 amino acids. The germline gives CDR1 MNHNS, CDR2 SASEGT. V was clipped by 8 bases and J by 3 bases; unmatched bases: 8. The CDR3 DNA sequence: TGTGCCAGCGGCCGGACAGGGGCCTTCTACGAGCAGTACTTC. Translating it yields CASGRTGAFYEQYF.

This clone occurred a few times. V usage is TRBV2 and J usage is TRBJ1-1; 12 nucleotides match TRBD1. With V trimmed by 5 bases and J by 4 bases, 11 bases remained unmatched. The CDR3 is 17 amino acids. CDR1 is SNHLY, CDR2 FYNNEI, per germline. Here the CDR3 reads CASSTAGQGARITEAFF. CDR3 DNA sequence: TGTGCCAGCAGTACCGCGGGACAGGGGGCCCGGATCACTGAAGCTTTCTTT.

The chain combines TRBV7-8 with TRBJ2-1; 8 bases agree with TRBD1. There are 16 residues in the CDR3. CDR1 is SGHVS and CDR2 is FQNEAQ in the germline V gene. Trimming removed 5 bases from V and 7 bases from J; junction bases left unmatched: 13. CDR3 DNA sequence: TGTGCCAGCAGCAAAACAGGGGGGCAGCGGTTGAATGAGCAGTTCTTC. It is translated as CASSKTGGQRLNEQFF.

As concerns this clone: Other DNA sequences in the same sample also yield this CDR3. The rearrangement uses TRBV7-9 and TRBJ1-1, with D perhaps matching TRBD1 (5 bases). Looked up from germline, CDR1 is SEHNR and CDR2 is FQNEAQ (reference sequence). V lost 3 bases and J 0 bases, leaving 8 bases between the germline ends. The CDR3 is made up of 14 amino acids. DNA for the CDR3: TGTGCCAGCAGCTTGGGGGACTTGAACACTGAAGCTTTCTTT. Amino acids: CASSLGDLNTEAFF.

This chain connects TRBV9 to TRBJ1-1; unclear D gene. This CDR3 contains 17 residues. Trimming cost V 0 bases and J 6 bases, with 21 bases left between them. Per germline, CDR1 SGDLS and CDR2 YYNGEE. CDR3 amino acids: CASSVEMLSGSTPEAFF. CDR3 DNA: TGTGCCAGCAGCGTAGAAATGTTGTCAGGCTCAACCCCTGAAGCTTTCTTT.

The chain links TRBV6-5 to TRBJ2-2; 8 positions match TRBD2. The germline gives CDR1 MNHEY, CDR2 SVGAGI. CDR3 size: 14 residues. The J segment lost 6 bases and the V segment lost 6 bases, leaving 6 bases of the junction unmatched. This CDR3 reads CASRTGTRAGELFF. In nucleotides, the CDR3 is TGTGCCAGCAGAACCGGGACTAGAGCCGGGGAGCTGTTTTTT.

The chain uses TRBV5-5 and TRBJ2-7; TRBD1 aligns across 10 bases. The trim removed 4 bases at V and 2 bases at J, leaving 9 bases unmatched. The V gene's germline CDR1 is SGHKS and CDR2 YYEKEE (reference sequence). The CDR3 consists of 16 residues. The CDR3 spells CASSPLGQGPAYEQYF. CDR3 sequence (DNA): TGTGCCAGCAGCCCACTGGGACAGGGGCCGGCCTACGAGCAGTACTTC.

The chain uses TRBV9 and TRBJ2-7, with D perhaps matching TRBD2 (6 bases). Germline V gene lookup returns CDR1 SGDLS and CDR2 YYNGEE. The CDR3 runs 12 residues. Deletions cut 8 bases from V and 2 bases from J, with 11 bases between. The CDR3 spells CARLAVPYEQYF. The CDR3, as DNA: TGTGCCAGATTAGCGGTTCCCTACGAGCAGTACTTC.

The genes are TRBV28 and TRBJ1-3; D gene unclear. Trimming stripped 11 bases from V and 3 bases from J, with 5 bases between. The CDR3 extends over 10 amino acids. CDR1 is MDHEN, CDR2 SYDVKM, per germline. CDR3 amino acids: CAAGGNTIYF. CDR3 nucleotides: TGTGCCGCCGGTGGAAACACCATATATTTT.

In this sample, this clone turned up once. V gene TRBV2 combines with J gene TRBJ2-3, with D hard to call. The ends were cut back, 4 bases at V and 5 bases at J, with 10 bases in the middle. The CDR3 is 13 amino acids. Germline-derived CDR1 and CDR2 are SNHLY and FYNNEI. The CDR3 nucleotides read TGTGCCAGCAGTGCAGCGTCGAGAGATACGCAGTATTTT. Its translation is CASSAASRDTQYF.

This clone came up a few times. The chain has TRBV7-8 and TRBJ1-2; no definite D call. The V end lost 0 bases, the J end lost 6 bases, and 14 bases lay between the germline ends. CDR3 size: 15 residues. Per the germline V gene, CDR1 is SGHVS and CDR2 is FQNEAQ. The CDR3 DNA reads TGTGCCAGCAGCTTAGCGAGGGTCAACCCTCATGGCTACACCTTC. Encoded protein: CASSLARVNPHGYTF.

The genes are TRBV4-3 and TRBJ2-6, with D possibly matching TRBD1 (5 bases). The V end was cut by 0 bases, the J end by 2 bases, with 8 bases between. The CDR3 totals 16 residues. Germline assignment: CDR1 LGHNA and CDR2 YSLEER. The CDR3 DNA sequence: TGCGCCAGCAGCCAAGATAAGGGGACTGGGGCCAACGTCCTGACTTTC. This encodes CASSQDKGTGANVLTF.

The CDR3 protein is CASTLRGGAEGYTF. The CDR3 DNA sequence: TGTGCCAGCACCCTTAGGGGGGGGGCGGAAGGCTACACCTTC. The chain couples TRBV5-4 to TRBJ1-2; D possibly corresponds to TRBD1 (6 bases). The V gene's germline CDR1 is SGHNT and CDR2 YYREEE (reference sequence). With 6 bases removed from V and 8 bases from J, the gap between germline ends came to 20 bases. The CDR3 has 14 amino acids.

CDR3 protein: CASSDRGVPDTQYF. The CDR3 nucleotides are TGTGCCAGCAGTGACAGGGGGGTCCCAGATACGCAGTATTTT. This rearrangement joins TRBV6-1 to TRBJ2-3; maybe TRBD1 (7 bases). There are 14 residues in the CDR3. Per the germline V gene, CDR1 is MNHNS and CDR2 is SASEGT. The V gene lost 3 bases and the J gene lost 4 bases, with 11 bases spanning the gap.

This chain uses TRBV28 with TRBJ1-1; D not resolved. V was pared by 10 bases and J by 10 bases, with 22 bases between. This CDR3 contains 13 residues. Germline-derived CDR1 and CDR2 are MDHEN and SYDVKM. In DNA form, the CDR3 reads TGTGCCACCACTCAAGGGAGAGGAGGGCGAGCTTTCTTT. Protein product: CATTQGRGGRAFF.

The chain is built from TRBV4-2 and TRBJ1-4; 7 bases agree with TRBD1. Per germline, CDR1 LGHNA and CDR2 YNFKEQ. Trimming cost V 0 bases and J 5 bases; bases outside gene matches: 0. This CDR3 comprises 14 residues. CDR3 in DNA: TGTGCCAGCAGCCAAGAGGGACAGAATGAAAAACTGTTTTTT. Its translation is CASSQEGQNEKLFF.

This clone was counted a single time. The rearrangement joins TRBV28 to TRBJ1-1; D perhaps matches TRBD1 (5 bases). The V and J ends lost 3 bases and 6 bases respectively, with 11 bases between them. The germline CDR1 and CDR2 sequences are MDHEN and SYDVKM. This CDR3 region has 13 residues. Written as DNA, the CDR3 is TGTGCCAGCAGTTTCAGTCAAGGGGCTGAAGCTTTCTTT. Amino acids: CASSFSQGAEAFF.

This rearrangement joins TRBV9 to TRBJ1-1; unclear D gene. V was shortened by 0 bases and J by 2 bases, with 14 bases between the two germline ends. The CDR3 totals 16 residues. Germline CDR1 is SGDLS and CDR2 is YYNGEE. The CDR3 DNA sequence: TGTGCCAGCAGCGTAGACGGTTCAACAGCCAACACTGAAGCTTTCTTT. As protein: CASSVDGSTANTEAFF.